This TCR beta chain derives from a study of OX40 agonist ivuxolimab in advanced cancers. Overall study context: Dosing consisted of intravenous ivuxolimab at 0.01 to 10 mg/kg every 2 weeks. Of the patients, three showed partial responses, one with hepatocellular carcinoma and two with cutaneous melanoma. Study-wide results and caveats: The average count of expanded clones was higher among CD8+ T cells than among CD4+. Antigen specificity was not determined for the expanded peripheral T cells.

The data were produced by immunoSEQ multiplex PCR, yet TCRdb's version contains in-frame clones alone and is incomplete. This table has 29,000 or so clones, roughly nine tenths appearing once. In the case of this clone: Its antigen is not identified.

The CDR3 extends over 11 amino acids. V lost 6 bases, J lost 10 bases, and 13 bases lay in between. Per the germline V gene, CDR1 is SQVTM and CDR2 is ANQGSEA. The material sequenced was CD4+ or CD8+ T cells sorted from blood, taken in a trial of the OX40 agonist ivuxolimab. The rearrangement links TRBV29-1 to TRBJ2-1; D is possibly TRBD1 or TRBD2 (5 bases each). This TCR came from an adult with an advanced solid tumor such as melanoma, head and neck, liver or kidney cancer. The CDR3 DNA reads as TGCAGCGTCGGGACCTTAGTGGAGCAGTTCTTC. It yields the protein CSVGTLVEQFF.